The 10 T cell receptor beta chains given below trace back to one sample, sequenced in a study of blood T cell repertoires in COVID-19. Repertoires were generated with immunoSEQ multiplex PCR, while TCRdb's copy carries only in-frame clones and drops some. The data hold 230,000 or so clones, with about 85% observed a single time. Sequenced: PBMCs or T cells enriched from blood (not recorded which). These receptor sequences come from a woman between 25 and 40 years old who had recovered from COVID-19.

The V call is TRBV25-1, the J call TRBJ1-2; no clear D. Trimming shortened V by 2 bases and J by 3 bases, and 10 bases separated the two germline ends. The CDR3 loop spans 14 amino acids. CDR1 MGHDK and CDR2 SYGVNS come from the germline V gene. Here the CDR3 DNA reads TGTGCCAGCAGTGAAACAACATCCTACTATGGCTACACCTTC. Encoded protein: CASSETTSYYGYTF.

This chain joins TRBV7-3 and TRBJ2-1, with a possible D match to TRBD1 (6 bases). This CDR3 has 15 amino acids. Trimming took off 2 bases at V and 1 base at J, with 9 bases between the two ends. Germline loops: CDR1 SGHTA, CDR2 FQGTGA. Here the CDR3 DNA reads TGTGCCAGCAGCTTACAGGACAGATCCTACAATGAGCAGTTCTTC. It is translated as CASSLQDRSYNEQFF. Complete variable domain (other parts from reference TRBV7-3 and TRBJ2-1): GAGVSQTPSNKVTEKGKYVELRCDPISGHTALYWYRQSLGQGPEFLIYFQGTGAADDSGLPNDRFFAVRPEGSVSTLKIQRTERGDSAVYLCASSLQDRSYNEQFFGPGTRLTVL.

CDR3 amino acids: CASTTGIEAFF. The CDR3 DNA reads TGTGCCAGTACGACAGGGATTGAAGCTTTCTTT. The rearrangement uses TRBV19 and TRBJ1-1, with 7 bases fitting TRBD1. Per germline, CDR1 LNHDA and CDR2 SQIVND (reference sequence). The trim removed 7 bases at V and 7 bases at J, leaving 3 bases unmatched. The CDR3 consists of 11 residues.

This clone was observed once. The J gene is TRBJ1-6, the V gene TRBV18; weak D call: TRBD1 (5 bases). The V end was cut by 3 bases, the J end by 9 bases, with 12 bases between. The germline CDR1 and CDR2 sequences are KGHSH and LQKENI. CDR3 size: 14 residues. The DNA of the CDR3 is TGTGCCAGCTCACCGGGGCCGGGCCCTTCACCCCTCCACTTT. It yields the protein CASSPGPGPSPLHF.

Points on this clone: The junction does not match germline at one end; this may be a read error. The rearrangement links TRBV18 to TRBJ2-3, with D perhaps TRBD2 (7 bases). Germline V gives CDR1 KGHSH, CDR2 LQKENI. This CDR3 has 16 amino acids. The CDR3 is CASSLLRGAGTDTQYF. CDR3 nucleotide sequence: TGTGCCAGTTCACTCCTTCGGGGGGCGGGCACAGATACGCAGTATTTT.

V gene TRBV4-3 combines with J gene TRBJ1-3, with a tentative D call TRBD1 (5 bases). The V end was cut by 0 bases, the J end by 1 base, with 16 bases between. The CDR3 runs to 18 residues. CDR1 and CDR2 from the germline V gene are LGHNA and YSLEER. The CDR3 region has the DNA TGCGCCAGCAGCCAAGATACAGGTATTGTATGGTCTGGAAACACCATATATTTT. This gives the protein CASSQDTGIVWSGNTIYF.

The V and J genes are TRBV19 and TRBJ1-5; possible D gene TRBD1, 5 bases. Trimming shortened V by 3 bases and J by 4 bases, and 13 bases separated the two germline ends. Per germline, CDR1 LNHDA and CDR2 SQIVND (reference sequence). The CDR3 loop spans 15 amino acids. CDR3 protein: CASSIIGGGNQPQHF. The CDR3 region has the DNA TGTGCCAGTAGTATCATCGGGGGGGGGAATCAGCCCCAGCATTTT.

The V gene is TRBV11-3, the J gene TRBJ2-1, with TRBD1 matching over 7 bases. J was trimmed by 7 bases and V by 2 bases; bases with no gene match: 5. The CDR3 is made up of 14 amino acids. Germline V gene lookup returns CDR1 SGHNT and CDR2 YENEEA. Written as DNA, the CDR3 is TGTGCCAGCAGCTTATTAGGGGGCAGAAATGAGCAGTTCTTC. Its protein is CASSLLGGRNEQFF.

This rearrangement joins TRBV10-3 to TRBJ1-2; D is perhaps TRBD1 (6 bases). Germline V CDR1 and CDR2: ENHRY, SYGVKD. Trimming removed 4 bases at V and 4 bases at J, with 13 bases between. This CDR3 has 14 residues. CDR3 amino acids: CAISGPGTLYGYTF. CDR3 DNA: TGTGCCATCAGTGGGCCCGGGACACTCTATGGCTACACCTTC.

Only one count was recorded for this clone. This chain uses TRBV5-4 with TRBJ2-7; 9 nucleotides match TRBD1. This CDR3 region has 15 residues. In germline, CDR1 is SGHNT, CDR2 YYREEE (reference sequence). J was trimmed by 4 bases and V by 4 bases; bases with no gene match: 9. The CDR3 DNA follows: TGTGCCAGCAGCGGCCGTAGGACAGGGGTTTACGAGCAGTACTTC. Its translation: CASSGRRTGVYEQYF.